Each of the 25 T cell receptor beta chains below was sequenced from the same sample in a study of cytomegalovirus exposure and HLA in healthy donors. PCR amplification relied on 60 Vbeta primers (plus 13 Jbeta primers). Repertoires were generated with immunoSEQ multiplex PCR, while TCRdb's copy carries only in-frame clones and drops some. Of about 160,000 clones listed, roughly 82% were seen once; the top ten hold about 6%. Sequenced material: PBMCs. The source of these receptors is a man aged 50 or older in good health and CMV-seropositive.

The chain recombines TRBV5-1 with TRBJ1-1; D is unresolved. Trimming left V 4 bases short and J 1 base short, with 11 bases between. Germline-derived CDR1 and CDR2 are SGHRS and YFSETQ. The CDR3 spans 14 residues. The CDR3 loop is CASSPNEANTEAFF. CDR3 nucleotide sequence: TGCGCCAGCAGCCCTAATGAGGCGAACACTGAAGCTTTCTTT.

Concerning this clone itself: The junction departs from the called germline gene at one end, perhaps through a read error. The chain links TRBV6-5 to TRBJ1-2, with D possibly being TRBD1 (6 bases). Germline V gene data show CDR1 as MNHEY and CDR2 as SVGAGI. This CDR3 region has 14 residues. CDR3 in amino acids: CAGRWDTLPYGYTF. The CDR3 DNA is TGTGCCGGCAGATGGGACACCTTACCCTATGGCTACACCTTC.

This clone was counted at least ten times. The V and J genes are TRBV5-4 and TRBJ1-2; no reliable D call. CDR3 length equals 13 residues. Trimming took off 4 bases at V and 8 bases at J, with 15 bases between the two ends. Germline V lookup: CDR1 SGHNT, CDR2 YYREEE (reference sequence). The DNA for the CDR3 is TGTGCCAGCAGCCCCTGGGGAGTGTTAGGCTACACCTTC. This sequence encodes CASSPWGVLGYTF.

The chain combines TRBV6-5 with TRBJ2-3; D is unclear. The CDR3 has 14 residues. Trimming took off 2 bases at V and 3 bases at J, with 9 bases between the two ends. Looked up from germline, CDR1 is MNHEY and CDR2 is SVGAGI. CDR3 protein: CASSYITETDTQYF. The CDR3 DNA reads as TGTGCCAGCAGTTACATAACAGAAACAGATACGCAGTATTTT.

The V gene is TRBV9, the J gene TRBJ2-7, with TRBD1 identical over 7 bases. CDR1 is SGDLS and CDR2 is YYNGEE in the germline V gene. With 4 bases clipped from V and 3 bases from J, the junction kept 7 bases outside the gene matches. The CDR3 has 14 residues. DNA of the CDR3: TGTGCCAGCAGCCCCGGGACAGAAGTCTACGAGCAGTACTTC. It yields the protein CASSPGTEVYEQYF.

This clone was observed a few times. This chain links TRBV18 with TRBJ1-1, with a weak D call TRBD1 (6 bases). CDR3 length equals 15 residues. The V end was cut by 3 bases, the J end by 6 bases, with 17 bases between. CDR1 KGHSH and CDR2 LQKENI come from the germline V gene. The CDR3 is CASSPPGQTGPEAFF. CDR3 sequence (DNA): TGTGCCAGCTCACCCCCTGGACAGACTGGCCCTGAAGCTTTCTTT.

The rearrangement links TRBV9 to TRBJ1-1, with D unclear. Looked up from germline, CDR1 is SGDLS and CDR2 is YYNGEE. The CDR3 has 14 amino acids. Trimming pared 0 bases from V and 4 bases from J, leaving 10 bases between. As DNA, the CDR3 is TGTGCCAGCAGCGTAGGCGGGGATGGCACTGAAGCTTTCTTT. Protein product: CASSVGGDGTEAFF.

The chain carries TRBV7-6 and TRBJ2-3, with a possible D match to TRBD1 (6 bases). Trimming stripped 2 bases from V and 1 base from J, with 10 bases between. Per germline, CDR1 SGHVS and CDR2 FNYEAQ. The CDR3 runs to 15 residues. The CDR3 is CASSLTRQGTDTQYF. The CDR3 nucleotides are TGTGCCAGCAGCTTAACCCGACAGGGCACAGATACGCAGTATTTT.

The chain links TRBV18 to TRBJ1-6; 9 nucleotides agree with TRBD1. V was clipped by 6 bases and J by 7 bases; unmatched bases: 4. The CDR3 is made up of 14 amino acids. Germline CDR1 KGHSH, CDR2 LQKENI. CDR3 amino acids: CASSSDRGNSPLHF. CDR3 DNA: TGTGCCAGCTCCTCGGACAGGGGAAATTCACCCCTCCACTTT.

The gene calls are TRBV4-1 and TRBJ2-1; possible D gene TRBD2, 6 bases. V shed 3 bases and J shed 8 bases, with 14 bases lying between them. CDR1 is MGHRA and CDR2 is YSYEKL in the germline V gene. The CDR3 extends over 14 amino acids. CDR3 residues: CASSQGLLQDEQFF. CDR3 DNA: TGCGCCAGCAGCCAGGGACTCCTTCAGGATGAGCAGTTCTTC.

The chain recombines TRBV20-1 with TRBJ1-2; 7 bases are shared with TRBD1. The CDR3 consists of 11 residues. J lost 6 bases, V lost 3 bases, and 1 base had no gene match. The V gene's germline CDR1 is DFQATT and CDR2 SNEGSKA (reference sequence). CDR3 amino acids: CSASDRDGYTF. In DNA, the CDR3 is TGCAGTGCTAGTGACAGGGATGGCTACACCTTC.

The CDR3 sequence: CASNADTGYEQYF. DNA for the CDR3: TGCGCCTCAAATGCGGACACAGGCTACGAGCAGTACTTC. The V gene is TRBV5-1, the J gene TRBJ2-7, with D maybe TRBD1 (5 bases). Deletions cut 10 bases from V and 3 bases from J, with 17 bases between. CDR3 length equals 13 residues. The V gene's germline CDR1 is SGHRS and CDR2 YFSETQ.

This clone was seen only a few times. J is TRBJ2-3 and V is TRBV4-1, with 7 bases fitting TRBD2. Germline loops: CDR1 MGHRA, CDR2 YSYEKL. Losses at the gene ends were 1 base for V and 13 bases for J; bases not matched to a gene: 8. CDR3 length equals 13 residues. CDR3 loop: CASSQGIGGSKYF. CDR3 in DNA: TGCGCCAGCAGCCAAGGGATCGGCGGGAGCAAGTATTTT.

The chain employs TRBV27 and TRBJ2-1; 15 positions agree with TRBD2. This CDR3 comprises 21 residues. Germline CDR1 and CDR2: MNHEY and SMNVEV (reference sequence). The trim removed 2 bases at V and 0 bases at J, leaving 11 bases unmatched. DNA for the CDR3: TGTGCCAGCAGTTTACAGCAGGCAGGACTAGCGGGAGGGAGCTCCTACAATGAGCAGTTCTTC. It yields the protein CASSLQQAGLAGGSSYNEQFF.

CDR3 in amino acids: CASSPRRQGLNTEAFF. For the CDR3, the DNA is TGTGCCAGCAGCCCTAGAAGACAGGGATTGAACACTGAAGCTTTCTTT. This chain connects TRBV9 to TRBJ1-1, with TRBD1 matching over 7 bases. Per germline, CDR1 SGDLS and CDR2 YYNGEE. With 4 bases clipped from V and 0 bases from J, the junction kept 9 bases outside the gene matches. This CDR3 is built from 16 residues.

The chain recombines TRBV7-6 with TRBJ2-5; 7 bases match TRBD2. V lost 6 bases, J lost 2 bases, and 12 bases stayed unmatched. The CDR3 consists of 16 residues. In germline, CDR1 is SGHVS, CDR2 FNYEAQ. The CDR3 loop is CASRPVYGGGQETQYF. In nucleotides, the CDR3 is TGTGCCAGCAGGCCGGTTTATGGGGGGGGACAAGAGACCCAGTACTTC.

The chain has TRBV5-1 and TRBJ2-3; 13 bases agree with TRBD2. The length of the CDR3 is 17 residues. Germline lookup yields CDR1 SGHRS and CDR2 YFSETQ. With 0 bases clipped from V and 1 base from J, the junction kept 2 bases outside the gene matches. The CDR3 nucleotides read TGCGCCAGCAGCTTGGTAGGGACTAGCGGGGGCACAGATACGCAGTATTTT. Translating it yields CASSLVGTSGGTDTQYF.

V gene TRBV5-1 combines with J gene TRBJ2-1, with D tentatively TRBD1 (5 bases). The CDR3 spans 13 residues. Germline values: CDR1 SGHRS, CDR2 YFSETQ. V lost 0 bases and J 9 bases, leaving 10 bases between the germline ends. The CDR3 nucleotides are TGCGCCAGCAGCTTGGAGGACATTGGTGAGCAGTTCTTC. Translated: CASSLEDIGEQFF.

In its sample, this clone was seen a few times. The chain couples TRBV7-2 to TRBJ1-2, with no clear D. V lost 1 base, J lost 4 bases, and 4 bases lay in between. Germline lookup yields CDR1 SGHTA and CDR2 FQGNSA. There are 12 residues in the CDR3. Here the CDR3 reads CASSLDSYGYTF. The DNA for the CDR3 is TGTGCCAGCAGCTTAGACAGCTATGGCTACACCTTC.

This CDR3 is CASSGSGGAVTQYF. In nucleotides, the CDR3 is TGTGCCAGCAGCGGTAGCGGGGGGGCCGTTACGCAGTATTTT. The chain joins TRBV9 to TRBJ2-3, with 11 bases lining up with TRBD2. Germline CDR1 is SGDLS and CDR2 is YYNGEE. J gave up 8 bases and V 3 bases, and 5 bases lay outside the gene matches. This CDR3 is built from 14 residues.

This rearrangement joins TRBV6-5 to TRBJ2-5, with 8 bases fitting TRBD2. The J segment lost 6 bases and the V segment lost 7 bases, leaving 7 bases of the junction unmatched. The CDR3 extends over 13 amino acids. Germline CDR1 reads MNHEY; CDR2 reads SVGAGI. The CDR3 loop reads CASNPGGGKTQYF. CDR3 coding DNA: TGTGCCAGCAACCCCGGGGGGGGGAAGACCCAGTACTTC.

This clone was seen only once. The V and J genes are TRBV7-2 and TRBJ1-2, with D hard to call. Trimming removed 5 bases at V and 4 bases at J, with 11 bases between. This CDR3 is 13 amino acids long. The germline V gene has CDR1 SGHTA and CDR2 FQGNSA. The CDR3 bases are TGTGCCAGCAGCCTGGGCGAACTCTATGGCTACACCTTC. It yields the protein CASSLGELYGYTF.

The gene calls are TRBV2 and TRBJ2-1; tentatively, D is TRBD2 (6 bases). The germline CDR1 and CDR2 sequences are SNHLY and FYNNEI. The CDR3 is 14 residues long. V was trimmed by 5 bases and J by 8 bases, leaving 16 bases between them. For the CDR3, the DNA is TGTGCCAGCAGTCGCCCTTCTTGGGAGGATGAGCAGTTCTTC. This gives the protein CASSRPSWEDEQFF. The whole variable domain, remainder taken from reference TRBV2 and TRBJ2-1, is EPEVTQTPSHQVTQMGQEVILRCVPISNHLYFYWYRQILGQKVEFLVSFYNNEISEKSEIFDDQFSVERPDGSNFTLKIRSTKLEDSAMYFCASSRPSWEDEQFFGPGTRLTVL.

In this sample, this clone turned up once. This rearrangement joins TRBV6-5 to TRBJ2-7; D remains ambiguous. Germline lookup yields CDR1 MNHEY and CDR2 SVGAGI. With 2 bases removed from V and 1 base from J, the gap between germline ends came to 12 bases. This CDR3 spans 15 amino acids. The CDR3 loop reads CASSYGTSASYEQYV. In DNA form, the CDR3 reads TGTGCCAGCAGTTACGGAACAAGCGCTTCCTACGAGCAGTACGTC.

The J gene is TRBJ2-7, the V gene TRBV11-1, with 10 nucleotides matching TRBD1. CDR1 and CDR2 (germline): SGHAT, FQDESV (reference sequence). The V segment lost 6 bases and the J segment 2 bases; nucleotides outside the gene matches: 13. The CDR3 runs to 17 residues. The CDR3 DNA is TGTGCCAGCAGTCCCAGGGTGGGACAGGGGATTGCCTACGAGCAGTACGTC. Amino acids: CASSPRVGQGIAYEQYV.